These 23 T cell receptor beta chains came from one sample sequenced in a study of CD8 T cells in Susac syndrome (dated by TCRdb to about 2019). Library creation used the immunoSEQ multiplex PCR assay. RNA was extracted with the RNeasy kit and about 0.5 to 1 ug was reverse transcribed using random hexamers. TCRdb passed the public sequencing reads through fastp at Q25 and MiXCR, retaining productive beta sequences. CDR3 protein sequences are deduplicated, and each keeps its most common genes and DNA. A total of some 190,000 distinct CDR3 sequences appear in this sample, 95% of them only once. The top ten hold around 0.093% of the sample. Material: CD4+ T cells from PBMCs. These receptors were obtained from a human donor in good health.

The rearrangement links TRBV9 to TRBJ2-5; D is unclear. Per the germline V gene, CDR1 is SGDLS and CDR2 is YYNGEE. CDR3 length equals 14 residues. V was trimmed by 1 base and J by 5 bases, leaving 12 bases between them. The chain's CDR3 is CASSVNTRGETQYF. The CDR3 bases are TGTGCCAGCAGCGTAAACACCCGTGGGGAGACCCAGTACTTC.

The chain is built from TRBV21-1 and TRBJ1-5. TRBV21-1 is a pseudogene segment. The CDR3 totals 14 residues. CDR3 in DNA: TGTGCCAGCAGCAAAGACGGGGCCCCTTGGGCCCAGCATTTT. It specifies CASSKDGAPWAQHF.

This chain uses TRBV30 with TRBJ1-4, with 8 bases fitting TRBD1. This CDR3 is built from 16 residues. V lost 5 bases and J lost 0; bases outside the gene matches: 8. Germline V CDR1 and CDR2: GTSNPN, SVGIG (reference sequence). The CDR3 DNA reads TGTGCCTGGGACCGGGACAGGAGTGCAACTAATGAAAAACTGTTTTTT. This translates into CAWDRDRSATNEKLFF.

The rearrangement links TRBV20-1 to TRBJ1-2; no firm D call. Deletions cut 3 bases from V and 8 bases from J, with 22 bases between. Germline V lookup: CDR1 DFQATT, CDR2 SNEGSKA (reference sequence). The CDR3 covers 15 residues. CDR3 DNA sequence: TGCAGTGCTAGGGAGACCGATCGACACGGGAAGGGCTACACCTTC. It is translated as CSARETDRHGKGYTF.

The chain couples TRBV20-1 to TRBJ1-2; no reliable D call. V lost 2 bases to trimming and J lost 4 bases, with 5 bases between them. Per the germline V gene, CDR1 is DFQATT and CDR2 is SNEGSKA (reference sequence). This CDR3 is 11 amino acids long. The CDR3 spells CSARQSYGYTF. CDR3 coding DNA: TGCAGTGCTAGACAGAGCTATGGCTACACCTTC.

The rearrangement links TRBV29-1 to TRBJ2-1, with TRBD2 matching 10 bases. The junction had 7 bases not matched to a gene; V was cut back by 2 bases and J by 6 bases. CDR3 length: 15 residues. The germline CDR1 and CDR2 sequences are SQVTM and ANQGSEA. CDR3 protein: CSVELAGELVNEQFF. Written as DNA, the CDR3 is TGCAGCGTTGAACTAGCGGGAGAGTTAGTCAATGAGCAGTTCTTC.

The chain recombines TRBV15 with TRBJ2-3; 9 nucleotides line up with TRBD2. CDR1 LNHNV and CDR2 YYDKDF come from the germline V gene (reference sequence). J lost 2 bases, V lost 0 bases, and 3 bases had no gene match. This CDR3 region has 16 residues. The CDR3 DNA reads TGTGCCACCAGCAGAGAGACTAGCGGATACACAGATACGCAGTATTTT. Residues: CATSRETSGYTDTQYF. Complete variable domain (other parts from reference TRBV15 and TRBJ2-3): DAMVIQNPRYQVTQFGKPVTLSCSQTLNHNVMYWYQQKSSQAPKLLFHYYDKDFNNEADTPDNFQSRRPNTSFCFLDIRSPGLGDTAMYLCATSRETSGYTDTQYFGPGTRLTVL.

In DNA form, the CDR3 reads TGTGCCAGCGGACGAGGCAATGAGCAGTTCTTC. Translated: CASGRGNEQFF. This chain uses TRBV2 with TRBJ2-1; no firm D call. Trimming stripped 8 bases from V and 6 bases from J, with 8 bases between. Germline V gene lookup returns CDR1 SNHLY and CDR2 FYNNEI. The CDR3 is made up of 11 amino acids.

This clonotype has a single count. This CDR3 is CASSRTGLAGVEQYV. The CDR3 DNA reads TGTGCCAGCAGTAGAACGGGACTAGCGGGAGTCGAGCAGTACGTC. V is TRBV12-3 or TRBV12-4 and J is TRBJ2-7; 14 bases agree with TRBD2. CDR3 length: 15 amino acids. Trimming at V came to 5 bases and at J to 6 bases, leaving 6 bases not matched to a gene.

The V gene is TRBV20-1, the J gene TRBJ1-6; D possibly corresponds to TRBD1 (5 bases). The germline V gene encodes CDR1 DFQATT and CDR2 SNEGSKA (reference sequence). The length of the CDR3 is 11 residues. The V end lost 4 bases, the J end lost 14 bases, and 12 bases lay between the germline ends. CDR3 DNA sequence: TGCAGTGCTAAAACCCAGGGCACCCTCCACTTT. This translates into CSAKTQGTLHF.

The chain carries TRBV12-3 or TRBV12-4 and TRBJ1-2; 7 bases align to TRBD1. V shed 7 bases, J shed 3 bases, and the junction held 5 bases outside the gene matches. The CDR3 runs to 13 residues. The CDR3 loop reads CASIPGTDYGYTF. In DNA, the CDR3 is TGTGCCAGCATCCCCGGGACAGACTATGGCTACACCTTC.

The count of this clonotype is one. The V call is TRBV5-4, the J call TRBJ2-5; D gene uncertain. The CDR3 totals 14 residues. Germline V gives CDR1 SGHNT, CDR2 YYREEE (reference sequence). The V and J ends lost 5 bases and 2 bases respectively, with 13 bases between them. In nucleotides, the CDR3 is TGTGCCAGCAGTCGCGGCGCGGATCAAGAGACCCAGTACTTC. Its protein is CASSRGADQETQYF.

This clonotype was observed a single time. The chain carries TRBV5-1 and TRBJ2-5; no reliable D call. V dropped 7 bases and J dropped 3 bases, with 13 bases sitting between them. The germline gives CDR1 SGHRS, CDR2 YFSETQ. The CDR3 has 13 amino acids. The CDR3 reads CASFDAEEETQYF. In DNA, the CDR3 is TGCGCCAGCTTCGACGCCGAAGAAGAGACCCAGTACTTC.

The rearrangement links TRBV27 to TRBJ2-5, with 7 bases lining up with TRBD1. This CDR3 region has 15 residues. Germline values: CDR1 MNHEY, CDR2 SMNVEV (reference sequence). The V segment lost 3 bases and the J segment 5 bases; nucleotides outside the gene matches: 9. As DNA, the CDR3 is TGTGCCAGCAGTTTTGCCTCGACAGGGTACGAGACCCAGTACTTC. Amino acid sequence: CASSFASTGYETQYF.

The rearrangement links TRBV20-1 to TRBJ2-7; possibly TRBD2 for D (5 bases). The length of the CDR3 is 14 residues. Germline V CDR1 and CDR2: DFQATT, SNEGSKA (reference sequence). Trimming removed 0 bases at V and 5 bases at J, with 14 bases between. This CDR3 reads CSARDPARVDEQYF. The CDR3 nucleotides read TGCAGTGCTAGAGATCCAGCGAGGGTCGACGAGCAGTACTTC.

The V and J genes are TRBV5-4 and TRBJ2-3; D is ambiguous. The germline CDR1 and CDR2 sequences are SGHNT and YYREEE (reference sequence). The CDR3 totals 15 residues. Trimming removed 3 bases from V and 8 bases from J, with 19 bases in between. CDR3 residues: CASSSTGTQLGTQYF. In DNA form, the CDR3 reads TGTGCCAGCAGCTCGACTGGAACACAGTTGGGTACGCAGTATTTT.

The rearrangement links TRBV19 to TRBJ2-3, with TRBD2 identical over 10 bases. V shed 7 bases, J shed 5 bases, and the junction held 9 bases outside the gene matches. The CDR3 length is 15 residues. CDR1 and CDR2 (germline): LNHDA, SQIVND (reference sequence). The CDR3 spells CASTSGSLRGDTQYF. The CDR3 region has the DNA TGTGCCAGTACTAGCGGGAGCCTCCGGGGAGATACGCAGTATTTT.

This clonotype was counted a single time. This chain links TRBV9 with TRBJ1-1; 7 bases map to TRBD1. In germline, CDR1 is SGDLS, CDR2 YYNGEE. V trimming: 0 bases; J trimming: 4 bases; junction bases outside the gene matches: 6. The CDR3 totals 15 residues. CDR3 amino acids: CASSVGTGAVTEAFF. The CDR3 bases are TGTGCCAGCAGCGTAGGGACAGGAGCTGTCACTGAAGCTTTCTTT.

This CDR3 reads CASSGGVFRNEQFF. CDR3 DNA: TGTGCCAGCTCAGGGGGGGTTTTCAGAAATGAGCAGTTCTTC. The chain couples TRBV6-5 to TRBJ2-1; possibly TRBD1 or TRBD2 for D (7 bases each). Germline values: CDR1 MNHEY, CDR2 SVGAGI. V gave up 8 bases and J gave up 7 bases, with 18 bases separating them. The CDR3 has 14 amino acids.

This chain links TRBV30 with TRBJ1-3; no clear D. Germline values: CDR1 GTSNPN, CDR2 SVGIG (reference sequence). The length of the CDR3 is 15 residues. The germline V and J ends were trimmed by 1 base and 1 base, with 11 bases remaining between them. In DNA, the CDR3 is TGTGCCTGGAGTGGATTCAGTTTGTCTGGAAACACCATATATTTT. Encoded protein: CAWSGFSLSGNTIYF.

This chain joins TRBV12-3 or TRBV12-4 and TRBJ1-4; 11 bases are shared with TRBD1. The CDR3 is made up of 15 amino acids. The V and J ends lost 8 bases and 0 bases, in that order; junction bases with no gene match: 2. CDR3: CASGDRGATNEKLFF. In DNA, the CDR3 is TGTGCCAGCGGGGACAGGGGGGCAACTAATGAAAAACTGTTTTTT.

The chain combines TRBV19 with TRBJ2-2; 8 positions match TRBD2. The ends lost 3 bases at V and 7 bases at J; junction bases unmatched: 7. CDR1 is LNHDA, CDR2 SQIVND, per germline (reference sequence). The CDR3 is made up of 15 amino acids. The CDR3 nucleotides read TGTGCCAGTAGTATGGTGCGGGGGGTCGGCGGGGAGCTGTTTTTT. Translating it yields CASSMVRGVGGELFF.

The chain has TRBV24-1 and TRBJ2-3, with 12 bases aligning to TRBD2. The CDR3 totals 17 residues. V dropped 2 bases and J dropped 5; count of bases not matched to a gene: 7. Germline loops: CDR1 KGHDR, CDR2 SFDVKD. The CDR3 sequence is CATSDYRLAGVRDTQYF. The CDR3 DNA reads as TGTGCCACCAGTGATTATAGACTAGCGGGAGTCCGAGATACGCAGTATTTT.